This T cell receptor beta chain is drawn from a study of blood T cell repertoires in COVID-19. Across the study: Acute and convalescent COVID-19 specimens originated in the United States, Italy and Spain. Sources were T cells, B-cell-depleted T cells, or PBMCs; the material itself was cDNA or gDNA.

This clone appeared once. In the original processing: Amplifying reference gene primers gave estimates of nucleated cell counts. The data were produced by immunoSEQ multiplex PCR, yet TCRdb's version contains in-frame clones alone and is incomplete. V and J calls and clone size come straight from that table; D and trimming were deduced from the DNA. The profile shows 150,000 to 200,000 clones, about 88% of them singletons. The germline V gene encodes CDR1 LGHNA and CDR2 YSLEER. Deletions cut 0 bases from V and 0 bases from J, with 8 bases between. The CDR3 is 15 residues long. Material for sequencing was peripheral blood. The chain couples TRBV4-3 to TRBJ1-2, with D uncertain. The clonotype comes from a man in his 70s with active or convalescent COVID-19. In DNA, the CDR3 is TGCGCCAGCAGCCAAGATACGAGAACTAACTATGGCTACACCTTC. Its protein is CASSQDTRTNYGYTF.